This is a list of T cell receptor beta chains from one sample in a study of T cell responses to AZD1222 COVID-19 vaccine. The protocol was immunoSEQ multiplex PCR, while the TCRdb copy is restricted to in-frame clones and leaves out a portion. The sample records over 100,000 clones, approximately 88% being singletons. The specimen comprised peripheral blood, sampled on day 0 of MenACWY control vaccination. Source of these receptors: an adult in good health. The CDR3 runs from the conserved cysteine through the conserved F or W. D genes are given only for firm matches. Not all rows give a size; the values are once, few, many and, for expanded clones, a class.

>TRBV20-1|-|TRBJ1-4|-
CSASRTLIHSNEKLFF
TGCAGTGCTAGTAGGACACTAATTCACTCTAATGAAAAACTGTTTTTT
>TRBV10-3|-|TRBJ2-1|-
CAISLGGTTPNNEQFF
TGTGCCATCAGCCTAGGGGGGACTACGCCTAATAATGAGCAGTTCTTC
>TRBV27|TRBD1|TRBJ2-1|few
CASSQRQGAYNEQFF
TGTGCCAGCAGTCAAAGACAGGGGGCTTACAATGAGCAGTTCTTC
>TRBV2|-|TRBJ1-5|-
CASSLGLGGNQPQHF
TGTGCCAGCAGTTTGGGACTGGGGGGCAATCAGCCCCAGCATTTT
>TRBV7-3|TRBD1|TRBJ2-5|-
CASSLGRGRETQYF
TGTGCCAGCAGCTTAGGCAGGGGGAGAGAGACCCAGTACTTC
>TRBV7-2|-|TRBJ2-1|-
CASSSHYNEQFF
TGTGCCAGCAGCTCCCACTACAATGAGCAGTTCTTC
>TRBV4-1|TRBD2|TRBJ2-1|-
CASSRGLAGEQFF
TGCGCCAGCAGCCGAGGACTAGCGGGGGAGCAGTTCTTC
>TRBV19|-|TRBJ1-5|-
CASSILNYNQPQHF
TGTGCCAGTAGTATATTGAATTACAATCAGCCCCAGCATTTT
>TRBV9|-|TRBJ2-2|-
CASSVARALNTGELFF
TGTGCCAGCAGCGTAGCTCGGGCATTGAACACCGGGGAGCTGTTTTTT
>TRBV4-2|-|TRBJ2-4|-
CASSQETSAKNIQYF
TGTGCCAGCAGCCAAGAGACCTCAGCCAAAAACATTCAGTACTTC
>TRBV4-1|TRBD1|TRBJ1-6|-
CASTGQGNSPLHF
TGCGCCAGTACCGGACAGGGTAATTCACCCCTCCACTTT
>TRBV5-4|-|TRBJ1-2|-
CASSPDRGGYGYTF
TGTGCCAGCAGCCCGGACCGGGGCGGGTATGGCTACACCTTC
>TRBV28|TRBD1|TRBJ1-1|-
CASSLSLLQGANTEAFF
TGTGCCAGCAGTTTAAGTCTTCTACAGGGGGCCAACACTGAAGCTTTCTTT
>TRBV27|TRBD2|TRBJ2-7|-
CASSLSSPGDYTYEQYF
TGTGCCAGCAGTTTATCTTCCCCCGGGGACTACACCTACGAGCAGTACTTC
>TRBV7-9|-|TRBJ2-3|-
CASSPGTGDTQYF
TGTGCCAGCAGCCCAGGGACCGGTGATACGCAGTATTTT
>TRBV19|TRBD2|TRBJ2-7|-
CASSIELAGVGYEQYF
TGTGCCAGTAGTATAGAACTAGCGGGAGTCGGCTACGAGCAGTACTTC
>TRBV4-2|TRBD1|TRBJ1-1|-
CASSQVGQGASTEAFF
TGTGCCAGCAGCCAAGTGGGACAGGGGGCTAGCACTGAAGCTTTCTTT
>TRBV11-1|TRBD2|TRBJ2-1|-
CASRPGAGVRNEQFF
TGTGCCAGCAGGCCCGGAGCGGGAGTTCGCAATGAGCAGTTCTTC
>TRBV30|-|TRBJ2-7|once
CAWSVAFRGPTYEQYF
TGTGCCTGGAGTGTCGCCTTCAGGGGTCCAACCTACGAGCAGTACTTC
>TRBV5-1|-|TRBJ1-2|-
CASSLRGWYGYTF
TGCGCCAGCAGCTTGAGAGGGTGGTATGGCTACACCTTC
>TRBV20-1|-|TRBJ2-2|-
CSAEGTGELFF
TGCAGTGCTGAGGGAACCGGGGAGCTGTTTTTT
>TRBV5-5|-|TRBJ2-7|once
CASSLGGQKYEQYF
TGTGCCAGCAGCTTGGGGGGGCAGAAGTACGAGCAGTACTTC
>TRBV19|TRBD1|TRBJ1-2|-
CASRSGQGTGYTF
TGTGCCAGTAGGTCGGGACAGGGGACTGGCTACACCTTC